These 12 T cell receptor beta chains were all obtained from the same sample, sequenced in a study of CD8+ T cells in alopecia areata. Extracted from the samples, RNA was reverse transcribed into cDNA to serve as the sequencing template. Profiled with immunoSEQ multiplex PCR; TCRdb holds only in-frame clones, not every one. The sample gives about 140,000 clones, about 88% of which show up once; less than 15% is in the top ten. Stated treatment: oral pan-JAK inhibitor, 5-10 mg twice daily. The source material was CD8+ T cells sorted from blood, sampled at week 4, from a patient treated with tofacitinib. The receptors were gathered from a human donor with alopecia areata.

V is TRBV27 and J is TRBJ1-1; D call uncertain. The germline V and J ends were trimmed by 5 bases and 7 bases, with 11 bases remaining between them. Germline CDR1 is MNHEY and CDR2 is SMNVEV (reference sequence). The CDR3 covers 12 residues. The CDR3 sequence: CASSPLGDEAFF. The CDR3 DNA follows: TGTGCCAGCAGTCCCTTAGGTGATGAAGCTTTCTTT.

V and J are TRBV19 and TRBJ2-2; D possibly corresponds to TRBD2 (6 bases). The ends were cut back, 5 bases at V and 3 bases at J, with 10 bases in the middle. CDR1 LNHDA and CDR2 SQIVND come from the germline V gene (reference sequence). This CDR3 has 14 residues. The CDR3 sequence is CASSFSGDTGELFF. DNA of the CDR3: TGTGCCAGTAGTTTCTCGGGGGACACCGGGGAGCTGTTTTTT. Variable domain in full (rest from reference TRBV19 and TRBJ2-2): DGGITQSPKYLFRKEGQNVTLSCEQNLNHDAMYWYRQDPGQGLRLIYYSQIVNDFQKGDIAEGYSVSREKKESFPLTVTSAQKNPTAFYLCASSFSGDTGELFFGEGSRLTVL.

The rearrangement links TRBV9 to TRBJ2-1, with TRBD1 identical over 10 bases. V shed 0 bases and J 7 bases; nucleotides not matched to a gene: 7. Germline lookup yields CDR1 SGDLS and CDR2 YYNGEE. The CDR3 extends over 16 amino acids. CDR3 in amino acids: CASSVVRGTGANEQFF. In DNA, the CDR3 is TGTGCCAGCAGCGTAGTAAGGGGGACAGGGGCGAATGAGCAGTTCTTC.

This clone was observed a few times. This sequence joins TRBV29-1 and TRBJ2-3; perhaps TRBD2 as D (7 bases). Germline V CDR1 and CDR2: SQVTM, ANQGSEA. This CDR3 has 14 amino acids. V lost 6 bases to trimming and J lost 2 bases, with 15 bases between them. The DNA for the CDR3 is TGCAGCGTCGAACGGGGGGCCTTCACAGATACGCAGTATTTT. Its protein is CSVERGAFTDTQYF.

This clone was found a few times. This chain joins TRBV30 and TRBJ2-2, with D possibly being TRBD1 (5 bases). The CDR3 runs to 14 residues. V was trimmed by 7 bases and J by 5 bases, leaving 17 bases between them. Per the germline V gene, CDR1 is GTSNPN and CDR2 is SVGIG (reference sequence). CDR3 in DNA: TGTGCCTCACCCTTCAAGGGGAATACCGGGGAGCTGTTTTTT. This gives the protein CASPFKGNTGELFF.

This chain connects TRBV30 to TRBJ2-1; 8 nucleotides align to TRBD1. V was pared by 3 bases and J by 7 bases, with 8 bases of the junction left unmatched. Germline V lookup: CDR1 GTSNPN, CDR2 SVGIG (reference sequence). The CDR3 sequence is 14 residues long. The CDR3 nucleotides are TGTGCCTGGAGCGACAGGGGATTAATTAATGAGCAGTTCTTC. Protein sequence: CAWSDRGLINEQFF.

V is TRBV4-2 and J is TRBJ2-2; the D gene is possibly TRBD2 (7 bases). Germline V CDR1 and CDR2: LGHNA, YNFKEQ. The CDR3 contains 17 residues. Trimming removed 4 bases from V and 2 bases from J, with 17 bases in between. This CDR3 is CASSPARAGANTGELFF. In DNA form, the CDR3 reads TGTGCCAGCAGCCCTGCCCGTGCGGGGGCAAACACCGGGGAGCTGTTTTTT.

The rearrangement links TRBV29-1 to TRBJ2-3; 11 nucleotides line up with TRBD2. Losses at the gene ends were 8 bases for V and 3 bases for J; bases not matched to a gene: 16. The CDR3 runs 17 residues. Germline V CDR1 and CDR2: SQVTM, ANQGSEA. For the CDR3, the DNA is TGCAGCACAGAGTTCCCTATCGGGACTAGCGGAACAGATACGCAGTATTTT. Translation gives CSTEFPIGTSGTDTQYF.

The DNA of the CDR3 is TGTGCCAGCAGACCCATTGGGCAGGGGGGTCACGATGAGCAGTTCTTC. Translating gives CASRPIGQGGHDEQFF. The chain uses TRBV9 and TRBJ2-1; TRBD1 is a possible D gene (7 bases). Looked up from germline, CDR1 is SGDLS and CDR2 is YYNGEE. The CDR3 has 16 residues. V gave up 5 bases and J gave up 8 bases, with 23 bases separating them. Full variable domain (rest looked up from reference TRBV9 and TRBJ2-1): DSGVTQTPKHLITATGQRVTLRCSPRSGDLSVYWYQQSLDQGLQFLIQYYNGEERAKGNILERFSAQQFPDLHSELNLSSLELGDSALYFCASRPIGQGGHDEQFFGPGTRLTVL.

This chain uses TRBV27 with TRBJ2-1; 14 bases are a match to TRBD2. Per the germline V gene, CDR1 is MNHEY and CDR2 is SMNVEV (reference sequence). This CDR3 comprises 15 residues. V was clipped by 5 bases and J by 8 bases; unmatched bases: 5. The CDR3 region is CASSGGLAGVYEQFF. CDR3 DNA: TGTGCCAGCAGTGGGGGACTAGCGGGAGTCTATGAGCAGTTCTTC.

The chain combines TRBV6-5 with TRBJ1-6; 10 nucleotides align to TRBD1. The J segment lost 9 bases and the V segment lost 2 bases, leaving 1 base of the junction unmatched. The CDR3 runs 14 residues. Germline CDR1 MNHEY, CDR2 SVGAGI. The CDR3 DNA is TGTGCCAGCAGTTACGGACAGGGGGGTTCACCCCTCCACTTT. It specifies CASSYGQGGSPLHF.

V and J are TRBV29-1 and TRBJ1-2; possible D gene TRBD1, 5 bases. The germline V gene has CDR1 SQVTM and CDR2 ANQGSEA. V was pared by 3 bases and J by 4 bases, with 21 bases between. The CDR3 length is 16 residues. For the CDR3, the DNA is TGCAGCGTTGATGGTGTTATTGGCCCAGGGTCCTATGGCTACACCTTC. This translates into CSVDGVIGPGSYGYTF.